These 14 T cell receptor beta chains originate from one sample sequenced in a study of OX40 agonist ivuxolimab in advanced cancers. Only in-frame clones appear in the TCRdb table, and some are missing; sequencing was by immunoSEQ multiplex PCR. The data contain several thousand clones, roughly 74% of them singletons. The input for sequencing was CD4+ or CD8+ T cells sorted from blood, taken in a trial of the OX40 agonist ivuxolimab. These receptors were collected from an adult with an advanced solid tumor such as melanoma, head and neck, liver or kidney cancer.

The chain recombines TRBV7-9 with TRBJ1-2; a weak D match, TRBD1 (5 bases). CDR3 length: 13 residues. V lost 5 bases and J 4 bases, leaving 11 bases between the germline ends. Germline CDR1 SEHNR, CDR2 FQNEAQ (reference sequence). The CDR3 sequence: CASSRGTTYGYTF. The CDR3 nucleotides are TGTGCCAGCAGCAGAGGGACCACCTATGGCTACACCTTC. Together with reference TRBV7-9 and TRBJ1-2, the CDR3 gives the full variable domain: DTGVSQNPRHKITKRGQNVTFRCDPISEHNRLYWYRQTLGQGPEFLTYFQNEAQLEKSRLLSDRFSAERPKGSFSTLEIQRTEQGDSAMYLCASSRGTTYGYTFGSGTRLTVV.

As for this clone: This same CDR3 is encoded by further DNA sequences in the sample. V is TRBV15 and J is TRBJ1-2, with D tentatively TRBD1 (6 bases). Deletions cut 0 bases from V and 6 bases from J, with 8 bases between. Germline loops: CDR1 LNHNV, CDR2 YYDKDF (reference sequence). The CDR3 loop spans 13 amino acids. CDR3 sequence (DNA): TGTGCCACCAGCAGAGAGGAGGGGGATGGCTACACCTTC. Encoded protein: CATSREEGDGYTF.

The chain has TRBV27 and TRBJ1-1; D not certain. Trimming left V 5 bases short and J 3 bases short, with 16 bases between. Germline lookup yields CDR1 MNHEY and CDR2 SMNVEV (reference sequence). The CDR3 is 15 amino acids. CDR3: CASSHDLVRYTEAFF. In DNA, the CDR3 is TGTGCCAGCAGTCATGACCTGGTCAGATACACTGAAGCTTTCTTT.

This chain links TRBV6-5 with TRBJ2-7; TRBD1 matches 7 bases. CDR3 length: 13 residues. CDR1 is MNHEY, CDR2 SVGAGI, per germline. The V and J ends lost 10 bases and 3 bases, in that order; junction bases with no gene match: 9. This CDR3 is CAISGTDSYEQYF. CDR3 bases: TGTGCCATCTCCGGGACAGACAGCTACGAGCAGTACTTC.

This sequence joins TRBV4-2 and TRBJ2-7, with D tentatively TRBD2 (6 bases). CDR3 length equals 14 residues. From germline, CDR1 is LGHNA and CDR2 YNFKEQ. Trimming stripped 1 base from V and 3 bases from J, with 10 bases between. The DNA for the CDR3 is TGTGCCAGCAGCCAAGTAGGAGGGAACTACGAGCAGTACTTC. This encodes CASSQVGGNYEQYF.

This clone is a singleton in its sample. In DNA form, the CDR3 reads TGTGCTAGTGGTTTGGGGGGGGCAAGCTATGGCTACACCTTC. It codes for CASGLGGASYGYTF. The rearrangement uses TRBV12-5 and TRBJ1-2, with D possibly TRBD1 on 6 matching bases. CDR1 is LGHNT, CDR2 FRNRAP, per germline. This CDR3 is built from 14 residues. V was pared by 1 base and J by 4 bases, with 10 bases between.

The chain is built from TRBV9 and TRBJ1-6; the D is unclear. Germline V CDR1 and CDR2: SGDLS, YYNGEE. The CDR3 has 17 amino acids. Between the trimmed V and J ends, which lost 1 base and 7 bases, there was a span of 18 bases. CDR3 protein: CASSVYGGKLGNSPLHF. For the CDR3, the DNA is TGTGCCAGCAGCGTATATGGAGGGAAACTTGGAAATTCACCCCTCCACTTT. The whole variable domain, filled in from reference TRBV9 and TRBJ1-6, reads DSGVTQTPKHLITATGQRVTLRCSPRSGDLSVYWYQQSLDQGLQFLIQYYNGEERAKGNILERFSAQQFPDLHSELNLSSLELGDSALYFCASSVYGGKLGNSPLHFGNGTRLTVT.

Only a few counts were recorded for this clone. CDR3 nucleotide sequence: TGCGCCAGCAGCTCCCTTCCACCTAGCGGGGGGGCAACAGATACGCAGTATTTT. Translation: CASSSLPPSGGATDTQYF. The V and J genes are TRBV5-1 and TRBJ2-3; 12 positions agree with TRBD2. Germline V gene data show CDR1 as SGHRS and CDR2 as YFSETQ. The CDR3 is 18 residues long. J gave up 3 bases and V 3 bases, and 11 bases lay outside the gene matches.

J is TRBJ2-7 and V is TRBV7-2, with D unclear. CDR1 is SGHTA and CDR2 is FQGNSA in the germline V gene. Trimming removed 5 bases at V and 5 bases at J, with 10 bases between. The CDR3 length is 12 residues. CDR3 nucleotide sequence: TGTGCCAGCAGCCATACGGTGGACGAGCAGTACTTC. Translating it yields CASSHTVDEQYF.

The chain employs TRBV12-5 and TRBJ1-1; D is ambiguous. Germline CDR1 reads LGHNT; CDR2 reads FRNRAP. The V end was cut by 8 bases, the J end by 0 bases, with 7 bases between. This CDR3 spans 12 amino acids. In DNA, the CDR3 is TGTGCTAGTCAGAGGGTGAACACTGAAGCTTTCTTT. Protein sequence: CASQRVNTEAFF.

The chain couples TRBV27 to TRBJ1-2, with TRBD1 matching over 10 bases. The CDR3 spans 15 residues. CDR1 is MNHEY, CDR2 SMNVEV, per germline (reference sequence). Trimming removed 5 bases from V and 6 bases from J; junction bases left unmatched: 9. CDR3 nucleotide sequence: TGTGCCAGCAGTCCCTGGACAGGGGGAGATCATGGCTACACCTTC. It yields the protein CASSPWTGGDHGYTF.

By share of the sample, this clone is medium-sized. V and J are TRBV7-9 and TRBJ2-3; D gene uncertain. The CDR3 is made up of 14 amino acids. Trimming pared 1 base from V and 3 bases from J, leaving 8 bases between. From germline, CDR1 is SEHNR and CDR2 FQNEAQ (reference sequence). The CDR3 sequence: CASSLVWRTDTQYF. CDR3 DNA sequence: TGTGCCAGCAGCTTAGTATGGAGAACAGATACGCAGTATTTT. The full variable domain, completed using reference TRBV7-9 and TRBJ2-3, is DTGVSQNPRHKITKRGQNVTFRCDPISEHNRLYWYRQTLGQGPEFLTYFQNEAQLEKSRLLSDRFSAERPKGSFSTLEIQRTEQGDSAMYLCASSLVWRTDTQYFGPGTRLTVL.

This rearrangement joins TRBV7-9 to TRBJ2-2; D is ambiguous. V was shortened by 0 bases and J by 6 bases, with 5 bases between the two germline ends. CDR3 size: 13 residues. The germline CDR1 and CDR2 sequences are SEHNR and FQNEAQ (reference sequence). CDR3 sequence: CASSLAGSGELFF. The CDR3 DNA reads as TGTGCCAGCAGCTTAGCAGGGTCCGGGGAGCTGTTTTTT.

V is TRBV9 and J is TRBJ1-2; D unclear. CDR3 length equals 12 residues. V gave up 3 bases and J gave up 4 bases, with 7 bases separating them. Germline V lookup: CDR1 SGDLS, CDR2 YYNGEE. CDR3 amino acids: CASSDIGYGYTF. The DNA for the CDR3 is TGTGCCAGCAGCGATATCGGCTATGGCTACACCTTC.